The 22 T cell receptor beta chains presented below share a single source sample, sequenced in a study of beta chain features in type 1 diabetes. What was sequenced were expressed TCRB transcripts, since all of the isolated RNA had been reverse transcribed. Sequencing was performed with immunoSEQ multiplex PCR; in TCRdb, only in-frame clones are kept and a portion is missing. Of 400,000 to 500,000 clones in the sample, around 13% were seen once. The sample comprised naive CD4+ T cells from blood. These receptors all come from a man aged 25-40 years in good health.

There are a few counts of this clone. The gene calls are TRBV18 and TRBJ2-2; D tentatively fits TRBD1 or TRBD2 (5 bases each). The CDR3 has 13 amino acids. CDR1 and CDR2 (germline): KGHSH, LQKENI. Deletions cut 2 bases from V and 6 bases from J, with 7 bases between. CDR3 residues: CASSPMGAGELFF. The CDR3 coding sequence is TGTGCCAGCTCACCAATGGGGGCCGGGGAGCTGTTTTTT.

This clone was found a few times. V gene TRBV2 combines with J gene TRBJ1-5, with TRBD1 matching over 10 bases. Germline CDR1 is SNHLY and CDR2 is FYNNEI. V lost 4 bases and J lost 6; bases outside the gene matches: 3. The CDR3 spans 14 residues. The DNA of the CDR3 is TGTGCCAGCAGTGGGACAGGGGGTCGTCAGCCCCAGCATTTT. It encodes CASSGTGGRQPQHF.

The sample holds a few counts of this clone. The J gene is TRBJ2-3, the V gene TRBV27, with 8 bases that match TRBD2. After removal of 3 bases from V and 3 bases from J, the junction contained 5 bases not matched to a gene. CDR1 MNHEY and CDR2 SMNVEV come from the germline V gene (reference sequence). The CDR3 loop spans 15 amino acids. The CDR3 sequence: CASSLGLVGTDTQYF. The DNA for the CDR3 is TGTGCCAGCAGTTTGGGACTAGTCGGGACAGATACGCAGTATTTT.

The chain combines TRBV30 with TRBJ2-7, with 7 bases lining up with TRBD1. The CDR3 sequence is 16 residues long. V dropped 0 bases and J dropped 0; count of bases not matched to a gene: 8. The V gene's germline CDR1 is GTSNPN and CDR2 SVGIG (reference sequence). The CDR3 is CAWSVPQGVSSYEQYV. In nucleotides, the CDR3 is TGTGCCTGGAGTGTGCCCCAGGGGGTTAGCTCCTACGAGCAGTACGTC.

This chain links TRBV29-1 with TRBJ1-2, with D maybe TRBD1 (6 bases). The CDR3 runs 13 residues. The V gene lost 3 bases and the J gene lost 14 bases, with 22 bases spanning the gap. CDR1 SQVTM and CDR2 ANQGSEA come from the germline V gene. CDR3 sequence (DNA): TGCAGCGTTGAGTTCATACAGGGTGGTGCCGAGACCTTC. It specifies CSVEFIQGGAETF.

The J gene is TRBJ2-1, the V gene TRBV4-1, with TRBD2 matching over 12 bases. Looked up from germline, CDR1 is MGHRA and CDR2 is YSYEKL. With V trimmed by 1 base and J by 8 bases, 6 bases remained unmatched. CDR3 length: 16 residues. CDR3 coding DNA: TGCGCCAGCAGCCAAGCGACTAGCGGGAGAGGATATGAGCAGTTCTTC. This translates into CASSQATSGRGYEQFF.

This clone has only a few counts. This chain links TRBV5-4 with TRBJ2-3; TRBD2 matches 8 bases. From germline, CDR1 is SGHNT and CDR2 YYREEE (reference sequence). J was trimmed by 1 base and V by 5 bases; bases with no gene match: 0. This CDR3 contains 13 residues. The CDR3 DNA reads TGTGCCAGCAGGACTAGCGGCACAGATACGCAGTATTTT. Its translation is CASRTSGTDTQYF.

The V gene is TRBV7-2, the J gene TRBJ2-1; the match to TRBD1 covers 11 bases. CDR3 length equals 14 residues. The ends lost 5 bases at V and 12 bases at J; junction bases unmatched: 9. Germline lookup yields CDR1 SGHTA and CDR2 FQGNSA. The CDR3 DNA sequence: TGTGCCAGCAGCACAGAGGGACAGGGGGTACGGCAGTTCTTC. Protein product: CASSTEGQGVRQFF.

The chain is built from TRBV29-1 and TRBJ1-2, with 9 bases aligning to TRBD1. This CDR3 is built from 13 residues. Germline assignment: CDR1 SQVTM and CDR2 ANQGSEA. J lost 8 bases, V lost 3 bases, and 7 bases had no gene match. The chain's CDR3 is CSVDLGQGPGYTF. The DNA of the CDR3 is TGCAGCGTTGACCTTGGACAGGGGCCCGGCTACACCTTC.

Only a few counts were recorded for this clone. The DNA for the CDR3 is TGTGCCATCAGCGGACAGGGATCCTACACCTTC. Amino acid sequence: CAISGQGSYTF. The chain uses TRBV10-3 and TRBJ1-2; the match to TRBD1 covers 8 bases. Per the germline V gene, CDR1 is ENHRY and CDR2 is SYGVKD. J lost 10 bases, V lost 6 bases, and 4 bases had no gene match. CDR3 length equals 11 residues.

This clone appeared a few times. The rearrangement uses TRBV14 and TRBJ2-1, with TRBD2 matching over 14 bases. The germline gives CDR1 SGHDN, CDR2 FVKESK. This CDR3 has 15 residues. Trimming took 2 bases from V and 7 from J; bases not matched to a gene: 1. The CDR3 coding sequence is TGTGCCAGCAGCCAAAGACTAGCGGGAGGGAATGAGCAGTTCTTC. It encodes CASSQRLAGGNEQFF.

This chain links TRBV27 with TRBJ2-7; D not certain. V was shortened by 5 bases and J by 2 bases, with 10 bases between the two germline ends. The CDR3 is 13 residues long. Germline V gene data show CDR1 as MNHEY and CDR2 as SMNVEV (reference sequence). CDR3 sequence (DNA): TGTGCCAGCAGTAGAGTGGGGACCTACGAGCAGTACGTC. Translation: CASSRVGTYEQYV.

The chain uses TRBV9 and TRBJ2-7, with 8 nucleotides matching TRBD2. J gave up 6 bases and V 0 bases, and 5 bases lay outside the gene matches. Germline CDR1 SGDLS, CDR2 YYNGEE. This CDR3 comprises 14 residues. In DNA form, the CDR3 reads TGTGCCAGCAGCGTAGCCGGGGGGGTAACCGAGCAGTACTTC. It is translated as CASSVAGGVTEQYF.

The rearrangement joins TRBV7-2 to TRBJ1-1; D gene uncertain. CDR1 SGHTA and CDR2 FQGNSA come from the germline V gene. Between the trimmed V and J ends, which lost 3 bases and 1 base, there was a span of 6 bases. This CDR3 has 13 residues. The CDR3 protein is CASSFGWNTEAFF. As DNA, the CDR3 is TGTGCCAGCAGCTTTGGGTGGAACACTGAAGCTTTCTTT.

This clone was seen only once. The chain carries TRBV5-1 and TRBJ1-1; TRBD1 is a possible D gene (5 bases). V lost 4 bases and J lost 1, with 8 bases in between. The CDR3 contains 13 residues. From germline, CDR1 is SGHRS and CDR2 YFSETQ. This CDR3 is CASSTQENTEAFF. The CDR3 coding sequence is TGCGCCAGCAGCACACAGGAGAACACTGAAGCTTTCTTT.

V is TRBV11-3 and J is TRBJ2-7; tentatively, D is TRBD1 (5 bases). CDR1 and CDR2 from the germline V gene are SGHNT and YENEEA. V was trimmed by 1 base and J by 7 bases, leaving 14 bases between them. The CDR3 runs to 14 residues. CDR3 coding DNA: TGTGCCAGCAGCTTAGTTCAGGGATCGAGGGAGCAGTACTTC. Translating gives CASSLVQGSREQYF.

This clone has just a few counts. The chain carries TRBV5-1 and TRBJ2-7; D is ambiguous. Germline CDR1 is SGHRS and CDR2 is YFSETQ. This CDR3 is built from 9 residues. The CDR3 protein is CASSSNGVV. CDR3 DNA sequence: TGCGCCAGCAGCTCAAATGGGGTCGTC.

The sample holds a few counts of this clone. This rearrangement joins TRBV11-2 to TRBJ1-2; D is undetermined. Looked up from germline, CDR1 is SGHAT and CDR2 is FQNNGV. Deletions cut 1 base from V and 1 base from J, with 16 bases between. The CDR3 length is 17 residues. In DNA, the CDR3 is TGTGCCAGCAGCTTAGTAAAGCAGCGGTCCTTTAACTATGGCTACACCTTC. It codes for CASSLVKQRSFNYGYTF.

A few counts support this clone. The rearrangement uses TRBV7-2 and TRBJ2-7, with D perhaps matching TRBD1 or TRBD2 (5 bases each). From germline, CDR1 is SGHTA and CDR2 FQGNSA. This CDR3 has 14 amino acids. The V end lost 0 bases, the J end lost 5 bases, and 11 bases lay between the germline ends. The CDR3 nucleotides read TGTGCCAGCAGCTTAGCGGCAGGGAGCCACGAGCAGTACTTC. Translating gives CASSLAAGSHEQYF.

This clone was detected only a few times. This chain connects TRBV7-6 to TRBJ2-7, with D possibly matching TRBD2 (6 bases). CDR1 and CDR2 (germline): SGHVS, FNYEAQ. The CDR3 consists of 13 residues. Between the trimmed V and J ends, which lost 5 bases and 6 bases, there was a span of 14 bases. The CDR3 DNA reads TGTGCCAGCAGCCTCCTACGGGGAGGCGAGCAGTACGTC. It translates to CASSLLRGGEQYV.

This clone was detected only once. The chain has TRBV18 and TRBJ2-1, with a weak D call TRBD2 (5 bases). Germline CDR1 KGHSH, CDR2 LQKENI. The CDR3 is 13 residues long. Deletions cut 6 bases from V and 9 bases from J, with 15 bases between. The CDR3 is CASSQGGVSEQFF. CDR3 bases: TGTGCCAGCTCGCAAGGAGGAGTCAGTGAGCAGTTCTTC.

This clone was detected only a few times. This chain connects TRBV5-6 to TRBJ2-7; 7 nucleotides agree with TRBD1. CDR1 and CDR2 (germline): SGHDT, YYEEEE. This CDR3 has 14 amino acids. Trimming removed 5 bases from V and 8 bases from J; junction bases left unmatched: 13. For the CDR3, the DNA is TGTGCCAGCAGTCCGTCCCGGGACAGTCGGAAGCAGTACTTC. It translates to CASSPSRDSRKQYF.